Presented here are 3 T cell receptor beta chains from one specimen sequenced in a study of blood T cells in healthy people across ages. PCR was performed a second time for about 6 to 11 cycles using a sample-barcoded 5' primer and a J-beta primer mix. TCRdb itself ran the 5' RACE reads through MiXCR, one entry per CDR3 protein. In the table there are about 1 million distinct CDR3 sequences, almost 25% of which are singletons. The same sample was also studied in work on T cells of mothers and their children.

The sample was blood. These receptors originate from a girl aged 2 to 9 in good health.

The J gene is TRBJ2-1, the V gene TRBV6-2 or TRBV6-3; D not certain. With the DNA end fitting TRBJ2-7 better, the J assignment may be wrong. Germline CDR1 is MNHEY and CDR2 is SVGEGT. CDR3 length: 12 residues. The DNA for the CDR3 is TGTGCCAGCAGTTACTCCGTCTACGAGCAGTACTTC. Residues: CASSYSVYEQYF.

This clonotype was seen more than once but under ten times. CDR3 bases: TGTGCCAGCAGTCCACAAGGGGGGCTCAGCACAGATACGCAGTATTTT. Encoded protein: CASSPQGGLSTDTQYF. V is TRBV7-9 and J is TRBJ2-3, with D possibly being TRBD1 or TRBD2 (6 bases each). Germline values: CDR1 SEHNR, CDR2 FQNEAQ (reference sequence). V was trimmed by 6 bases and J by 0 bases, leaving 16 bases between them. This CDR3 has 16 residues. Combining the CDR3 with reference TRBV7-9 and TRBJ2-3 gives the whole variable domain DTGVSQNPRHKITKRGQNVTFRCDPISEHNRLYWYRQTLGQGPEFLTYFQNEAQLEKSRLLSDRFSAERPKGSFSTLEIQRTEQGDSAMYLCASSPQGGLSTDTQYFGPGTRLTVL.

The chain employs TRBV12-5 and TRBJ1-5; possible D gene TRBD1, 6 bases. The ends were cut back, 6 bases at V and 1 base at J, with 10 bases in the middle. This CDR3 has 14 amino acids. Per germline, CDR1 LGHNT and CDR2 FRNRAP. The CDR3 protein is CASGTDRSNQPQHF. The CDR3, as DNA: TGTGCTAGTGGGACTGACAGGAGCAATCAGCCCCAGCATTTT.